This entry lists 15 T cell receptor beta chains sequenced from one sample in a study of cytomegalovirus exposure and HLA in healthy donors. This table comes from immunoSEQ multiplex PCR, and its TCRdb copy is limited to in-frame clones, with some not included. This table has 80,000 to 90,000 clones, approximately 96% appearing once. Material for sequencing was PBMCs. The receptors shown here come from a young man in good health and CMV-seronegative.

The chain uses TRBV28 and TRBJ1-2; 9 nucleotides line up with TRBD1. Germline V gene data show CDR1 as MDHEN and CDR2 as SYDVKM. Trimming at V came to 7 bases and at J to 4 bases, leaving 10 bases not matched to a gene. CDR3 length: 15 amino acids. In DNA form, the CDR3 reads TGTGCCAGCATTCCCGGGACAGGGCTTAGCTATGGCTACACCTTC. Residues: CASIPGTGLSYGYTF.

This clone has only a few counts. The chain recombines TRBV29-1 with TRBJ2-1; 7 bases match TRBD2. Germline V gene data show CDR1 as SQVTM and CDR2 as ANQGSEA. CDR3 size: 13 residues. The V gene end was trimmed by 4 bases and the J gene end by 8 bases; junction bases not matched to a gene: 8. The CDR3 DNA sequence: TGCAGCGTTGGTCTAGGGAGGGACTATGAGCAGTTCTTC. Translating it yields CSVGLGRDYEQFF.

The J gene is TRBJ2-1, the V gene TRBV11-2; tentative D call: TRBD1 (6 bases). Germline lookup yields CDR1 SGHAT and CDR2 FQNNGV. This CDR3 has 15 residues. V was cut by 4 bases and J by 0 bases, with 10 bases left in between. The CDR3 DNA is TGTGCCAGCAGCTCCACAGGGAGCTCCTACAATGAGCAGTTCTTC. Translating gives CASSSTGSSYNEQFF. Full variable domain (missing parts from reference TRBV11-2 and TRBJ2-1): EAGVAQSPRYKIIEKRQSVAFWCNPISGHATLYWYQQILGQGPKLLIQFQNNGVVDDSQLPKDRFSAERLKGVDSTLKIQPAKLEDSAVYLCASSSTGSSYNEQFFGPGTRLTVL.

CDR3 in DNA: TGTGCCAGCAGCTTAGGACCGGGACATCTCTATGGCTACACCTTC. Translated: CASSLGPGHLYGYTF. V is TRBV7-2 and J is TRBJ1-2, with TRBD1 as a possible D gene (6 bases). V lost 1 base, J lost 4 bases, and 13 bases lay in between. The CDR3 spans 15 residues. Germline CDR1 is SGHTA and CDR2 is FQGNSA.

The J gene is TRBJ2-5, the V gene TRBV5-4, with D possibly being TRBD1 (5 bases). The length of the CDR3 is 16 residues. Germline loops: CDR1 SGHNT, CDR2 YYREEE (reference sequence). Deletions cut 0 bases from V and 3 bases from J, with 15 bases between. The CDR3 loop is CASSLGVRVSEETQYF. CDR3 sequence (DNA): TGTGCCAGCAGCTTGGGCGTCAGGGTTTCGGAAGAGACCCAGTACTTC.

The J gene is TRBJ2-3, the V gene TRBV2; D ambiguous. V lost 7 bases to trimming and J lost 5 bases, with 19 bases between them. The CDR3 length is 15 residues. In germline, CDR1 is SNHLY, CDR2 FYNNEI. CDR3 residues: CASIRSVPAGDTQYF. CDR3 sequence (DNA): TGTGCCAGCATACGATCGGTCCCCGCAGGAGATACGCAGTATTTT.

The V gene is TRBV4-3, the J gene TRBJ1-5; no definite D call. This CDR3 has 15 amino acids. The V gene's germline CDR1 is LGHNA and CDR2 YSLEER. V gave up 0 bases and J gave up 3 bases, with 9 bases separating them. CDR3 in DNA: TGCGCCAGCAGCCAAGAAACGGGATACAATCAGCCCCAGCATTTT. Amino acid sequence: CASSQETGYNQPQHF.

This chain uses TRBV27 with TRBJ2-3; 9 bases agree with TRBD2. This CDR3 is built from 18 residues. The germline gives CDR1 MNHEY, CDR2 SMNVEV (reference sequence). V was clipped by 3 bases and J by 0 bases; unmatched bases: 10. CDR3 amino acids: CASSLVVGLAFSTDTQYF. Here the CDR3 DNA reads TGTGCCAGCAGTTTGGTAGTAGGACTAGCGTTTAGCACAGATACGCAGTATTTT.

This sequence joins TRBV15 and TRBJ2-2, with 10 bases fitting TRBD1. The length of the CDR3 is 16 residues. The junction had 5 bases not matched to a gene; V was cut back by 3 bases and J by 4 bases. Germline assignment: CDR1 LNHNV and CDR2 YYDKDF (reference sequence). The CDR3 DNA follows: TGTGCCACCAGCAGGGGGACAGGGGCGAGCACCGGGGAGCTGTTTTTT. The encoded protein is CATSRGTGASTGELFF.

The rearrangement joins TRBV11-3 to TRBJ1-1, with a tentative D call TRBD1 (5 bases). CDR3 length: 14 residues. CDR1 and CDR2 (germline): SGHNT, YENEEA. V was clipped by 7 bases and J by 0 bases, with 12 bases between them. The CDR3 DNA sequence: TGTGCCAGCACCCCACTGACAGTGAACACTGAAGCTTTCTTT. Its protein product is CASTPLTVNTEAFF. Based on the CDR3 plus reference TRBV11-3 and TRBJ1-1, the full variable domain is EAGVVQSPRYKIIEKKQPVAFWCNPISGHNTLYWYLQNLGQGPELLIRYENEEAVDDSQLPKDRFSAERLKGVDSTLKIQPAELGDSAVYLCASTPLTVNTEAFFGQGTRLTVV.

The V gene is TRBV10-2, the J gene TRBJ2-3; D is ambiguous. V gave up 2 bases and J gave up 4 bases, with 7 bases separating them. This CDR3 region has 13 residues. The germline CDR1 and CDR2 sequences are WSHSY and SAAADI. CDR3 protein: CASSEVSADTQYF. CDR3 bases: TGCGCCAGCAGTGAGGTCTCGGCAGATACGCAGTATTTT.

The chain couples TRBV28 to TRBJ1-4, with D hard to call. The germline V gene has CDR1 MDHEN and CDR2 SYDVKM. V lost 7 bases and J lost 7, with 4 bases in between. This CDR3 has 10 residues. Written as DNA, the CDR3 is TGTGCCAGCACCGGTGAAAAACTGTTTTTT. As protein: CASTGEKLFF.

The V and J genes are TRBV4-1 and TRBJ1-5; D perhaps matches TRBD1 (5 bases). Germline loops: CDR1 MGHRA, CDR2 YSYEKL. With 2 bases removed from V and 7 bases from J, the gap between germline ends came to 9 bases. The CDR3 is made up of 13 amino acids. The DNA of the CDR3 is TGCGCCAGCAGCCAACAGGGATACCAGCCCCAGCATTTT. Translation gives CASSQQGYQPQHF.

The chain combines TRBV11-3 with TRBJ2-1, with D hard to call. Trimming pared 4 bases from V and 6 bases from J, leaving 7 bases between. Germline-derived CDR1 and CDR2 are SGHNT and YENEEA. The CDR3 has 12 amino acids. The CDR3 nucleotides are TGTGCCAGCAGCTCGAGTGGCAATGAGCAGTTCTTC. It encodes CASSSSGNEQFF.

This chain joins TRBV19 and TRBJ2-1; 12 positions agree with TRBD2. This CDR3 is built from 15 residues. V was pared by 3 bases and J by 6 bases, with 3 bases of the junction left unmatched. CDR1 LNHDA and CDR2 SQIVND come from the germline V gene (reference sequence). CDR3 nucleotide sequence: TGTGCCAGTAGTATCACTAGCGGGAGGTTCAATGAGCAGTTCTTC. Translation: CASSITSGRFNEQFF.